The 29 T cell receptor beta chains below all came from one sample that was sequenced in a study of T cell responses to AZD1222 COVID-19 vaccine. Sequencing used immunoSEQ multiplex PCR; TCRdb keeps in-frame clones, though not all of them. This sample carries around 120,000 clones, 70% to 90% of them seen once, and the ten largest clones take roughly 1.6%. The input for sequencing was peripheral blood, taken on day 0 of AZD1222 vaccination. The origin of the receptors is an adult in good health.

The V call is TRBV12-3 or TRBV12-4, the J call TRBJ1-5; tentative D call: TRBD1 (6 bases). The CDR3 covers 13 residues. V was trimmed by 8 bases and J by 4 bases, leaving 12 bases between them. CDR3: CASGGSLNQPQHF. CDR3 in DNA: TGTGCCAGCGGGGGCAGCTTAAATCAGCCCCAGCATTTT.

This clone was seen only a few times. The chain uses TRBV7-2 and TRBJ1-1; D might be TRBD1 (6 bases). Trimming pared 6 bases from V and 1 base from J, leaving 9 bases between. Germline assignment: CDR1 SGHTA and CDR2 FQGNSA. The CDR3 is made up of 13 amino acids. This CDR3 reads CASRVTGNTEAFF. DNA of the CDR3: TGTGCCAGCAGAGTGACAGGGAACACTGAAGCTTTCTTT.

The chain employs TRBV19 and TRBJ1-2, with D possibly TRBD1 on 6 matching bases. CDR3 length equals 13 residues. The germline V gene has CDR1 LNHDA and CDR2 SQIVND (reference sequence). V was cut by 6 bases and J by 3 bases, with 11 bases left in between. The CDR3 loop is CASSRGSYYGYTF. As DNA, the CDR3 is TGTGCCAGTAGCAGGGGCAGTTACTATGGCTACACCTTC.

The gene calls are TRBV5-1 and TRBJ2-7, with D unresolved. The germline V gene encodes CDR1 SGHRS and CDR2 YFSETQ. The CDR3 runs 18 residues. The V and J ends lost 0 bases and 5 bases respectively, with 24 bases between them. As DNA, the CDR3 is TGCGCCAGCAGCTTGGTCTTGACTTCCTATACTACCTTTCACGAGCAGTACTTC. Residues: CASSLVLTSYTTFHEQYF.

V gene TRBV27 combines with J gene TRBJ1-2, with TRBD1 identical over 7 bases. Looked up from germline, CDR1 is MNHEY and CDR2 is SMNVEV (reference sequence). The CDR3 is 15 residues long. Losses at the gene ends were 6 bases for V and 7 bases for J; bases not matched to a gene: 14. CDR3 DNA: TGTGCCAGCAGCCCGACCCGGACAGGAGGAGGTGGCTACACCTTC. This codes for CASSPTRTGGGGYTF.

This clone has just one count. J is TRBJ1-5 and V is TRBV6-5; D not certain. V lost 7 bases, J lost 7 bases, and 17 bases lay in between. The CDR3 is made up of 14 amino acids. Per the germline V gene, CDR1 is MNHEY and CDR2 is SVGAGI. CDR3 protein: CASTPDLTRQPQHF. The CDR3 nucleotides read TGTGCCAGCACTCCGGATTTAACGAGGCAGCCCCAGCATTTT.

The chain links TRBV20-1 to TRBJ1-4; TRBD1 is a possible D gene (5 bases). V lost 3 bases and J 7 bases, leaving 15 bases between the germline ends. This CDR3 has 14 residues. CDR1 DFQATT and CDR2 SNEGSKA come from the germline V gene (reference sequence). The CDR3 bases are TGCAGTGCTAGTCAGTCCCGGGGCGGTGAAAAACTGTTTTTT. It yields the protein CSASQSRGGEKLFF.

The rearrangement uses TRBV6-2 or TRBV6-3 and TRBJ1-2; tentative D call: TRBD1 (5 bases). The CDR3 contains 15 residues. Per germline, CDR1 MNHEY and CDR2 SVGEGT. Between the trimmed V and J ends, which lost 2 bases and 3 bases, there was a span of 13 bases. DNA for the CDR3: TGTGCCAGCAGTTACCCAAGGGGAGGTGACTATGGCTACACCTTC. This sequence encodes CASSYPRGGDYGYTF.

CDR3 sequence: CASSPRSFEKLFF. CDR3 in DNA: TGTGCCAGCAGCCCGAGGTCTTTCGAAAAACTGTTTTTT. The chain joins TRBV14 to TRBJ1-4; D gene ambiguous. The V gene lost 4 bases and the J gene lost 8 bases, with 11 bases spanning the gap. This CDR3 contains 13 residues. Per the germline V gene, CDR1 is SGHDN and CDR2 is FVKESK. The variable domain in full, completed from reference TRBV14 and TRBJ1-4, reads EAGVTQFPSHSVIEKGQTVTLRCDPISGHDNLYWYRRVMGKEIKFLLHFVKESKQDESGMPNNRFLAERTGGTYSTLKVQPAELEDSGVYFCASSPRSFEKLFFGSGTQLSVL.

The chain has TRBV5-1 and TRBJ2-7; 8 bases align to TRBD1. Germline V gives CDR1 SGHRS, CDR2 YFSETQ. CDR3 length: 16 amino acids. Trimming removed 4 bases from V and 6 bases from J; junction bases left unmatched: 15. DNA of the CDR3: TGCGCCAGCAGCCCGTGGACAGGGATAGTTTCCCTCGAGCAGTACTTC. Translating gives CASSPWTGIVSLEQYF.

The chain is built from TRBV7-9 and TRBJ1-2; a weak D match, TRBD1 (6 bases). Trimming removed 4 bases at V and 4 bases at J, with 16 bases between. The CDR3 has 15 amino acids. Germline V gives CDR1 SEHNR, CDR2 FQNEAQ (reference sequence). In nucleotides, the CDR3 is TGTGCCAGCAGCTACGGAAGGACAGAGAGCTATGGCTACACCTTC. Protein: CASSYGRTESYGYTF.

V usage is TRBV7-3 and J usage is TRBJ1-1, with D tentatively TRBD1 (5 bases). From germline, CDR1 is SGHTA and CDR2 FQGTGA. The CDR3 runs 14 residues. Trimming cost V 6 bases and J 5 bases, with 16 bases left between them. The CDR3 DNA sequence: TGTGCCAGCAGTGAGGACACCGGAGGGACTGAAGCTTTCTTT. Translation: CASSEDTGGTEAFF.

The CDR3 spells CASSLPGQGSWRYEQYF. The CDR3 bases are TGCGCCAGCAGCTTACCGGGACAGGGTAGTTGGAGGTACGAGCAGTACTTC. V is TRBV5-1 and J is TRBJ2-7, with 9 bases fitting TRBD1. The germline gives CDR1 SGHRS, CDR2 YFSETQ. This CDR3 has 17 residues. The trim removed 2 bases at V and 4 bases at J, leaving 13 bases unmatched. The variable domain in full, completed from reference TRBV5-1 and TRBJ2-7, reads KAGVTQTPRYLIKTRGQQVTLSCSPISGHRSVSWYQQTPGQGLQFLFEYFSETQRNKGNFPGRFSGRQFSNSRSEMNVSTLELGDSALYLCASSLPGQGSWRYEQYFGPGTRLTVT.

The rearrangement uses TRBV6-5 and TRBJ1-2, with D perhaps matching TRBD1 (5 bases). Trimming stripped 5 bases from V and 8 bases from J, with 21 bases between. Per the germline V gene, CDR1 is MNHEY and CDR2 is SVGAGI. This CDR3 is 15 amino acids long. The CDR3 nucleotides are TGTGCCAGCAGTCTAGCCTATACAGGTCGAAGGGGCTACACCTTC. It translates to CASSLAYTGRRGYTF.

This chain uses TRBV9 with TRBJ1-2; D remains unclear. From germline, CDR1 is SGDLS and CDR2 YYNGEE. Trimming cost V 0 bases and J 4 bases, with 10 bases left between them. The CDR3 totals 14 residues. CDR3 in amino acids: CASSVAEGVYGYTF. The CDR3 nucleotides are TGTGCCAGCAGCGTAGCTGAGGGAGTCTATGGCTACACCTTC.

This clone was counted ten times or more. The CDR3 spells CASSFFGTYSGNTIYF. CDR3 in DNA: TGTGCCAGCAGTTTCTTCGGGACCTACTCTGGAAACACCATATATTTT. The chain combines TRBV28 with TRBJ1-3, with a weak D call TRBD1 (5 bases). This CDR3 has 16 residues. Germline CDR1 reads MDHEN; CDR2 reads SYDVKM. Trimming pared 3 bases from V and 0 bases from J, leaving 12 bases between.

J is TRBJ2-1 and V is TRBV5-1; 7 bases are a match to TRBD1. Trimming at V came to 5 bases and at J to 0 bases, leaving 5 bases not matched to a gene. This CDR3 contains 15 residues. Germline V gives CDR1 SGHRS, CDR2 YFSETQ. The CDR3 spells CASRTRTGSYNEQFF. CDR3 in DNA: TGCGCCAGCAGGACCCGGACAGGCTCCTACAATGAGCAGTTCTTC.

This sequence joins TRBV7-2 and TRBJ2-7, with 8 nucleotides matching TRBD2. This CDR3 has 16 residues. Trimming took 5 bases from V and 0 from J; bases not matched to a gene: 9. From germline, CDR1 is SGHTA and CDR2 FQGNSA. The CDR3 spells CASSPRGGTASYEQYF. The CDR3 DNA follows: TGTGCCAGCAGCCCACGGGGGGGGACTGCCTCCTACGAGCAGTACTTC.

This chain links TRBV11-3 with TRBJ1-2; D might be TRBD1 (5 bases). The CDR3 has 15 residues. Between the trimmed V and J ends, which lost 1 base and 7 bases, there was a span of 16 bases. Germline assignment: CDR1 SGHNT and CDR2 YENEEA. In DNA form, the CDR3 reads TGTGCCAGCAGCTTAGGGACCGGGACGCGCGCTGGCTACACCTTC. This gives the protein CASSLGTGTRAGYTF.

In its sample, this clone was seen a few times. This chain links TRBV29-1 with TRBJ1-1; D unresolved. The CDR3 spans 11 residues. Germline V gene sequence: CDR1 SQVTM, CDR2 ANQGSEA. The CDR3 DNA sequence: TGCAACGGAGTGATGAACACTGAAGCTTTCTTT. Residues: CNGVMNTEAFF.

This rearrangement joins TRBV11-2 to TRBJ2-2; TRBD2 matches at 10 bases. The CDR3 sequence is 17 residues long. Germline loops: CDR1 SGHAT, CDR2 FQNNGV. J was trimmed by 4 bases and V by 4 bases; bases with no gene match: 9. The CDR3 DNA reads TGTGCCAGCAGCTCTTCCGGACTAGCGGTTCCCACCGGGGAGCTGTTTTTT. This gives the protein CASSSSGLAVPTGELFF.

CDR3 nucleotides: TGTGCCAGCAGTCACGGACCCTCCTACGAGCAGTACTTC. Amino acid sequence: CASSHGPSYEQYF. The chain is built from TRBV27 and TRBJ2-7; D is unresolved. The V gene's germline CDR1 is MNHEY and CDR2 SMNVEV (reference sequence). The CDR3 totals 13 residues. V was clipped by 5 bases and J by 0 bases, with 8 bases between them.

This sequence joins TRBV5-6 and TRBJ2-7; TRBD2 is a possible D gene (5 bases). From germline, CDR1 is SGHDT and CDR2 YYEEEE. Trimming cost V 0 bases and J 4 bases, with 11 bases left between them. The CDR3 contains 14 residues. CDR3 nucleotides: TGTGCCAGCAGCTTGGGTGGGAGAAGGTACGAGCAGTACTTC. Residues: CASSLGGRRYEQYF. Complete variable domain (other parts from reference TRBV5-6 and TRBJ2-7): DAGVTQSPTHLIKTRGQQVTLRCSPKSGHDTVSWYQQALGQGPQFIFQYYEEEERQRGNFPDRFSGHQFPNYSSELNVNALLLGDSALYLCASSLGGRRYEQYFGPGTRLTVT.

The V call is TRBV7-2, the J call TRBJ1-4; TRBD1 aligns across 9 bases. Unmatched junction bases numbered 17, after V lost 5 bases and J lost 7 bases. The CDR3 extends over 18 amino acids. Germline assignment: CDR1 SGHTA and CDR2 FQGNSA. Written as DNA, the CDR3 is TGTGCCAGCAGCCTCCAACCGGGACAGGGCAAGGGCCGTGAAAAACTGTTTTTT. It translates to CASSLQPGQGKGREKLFF.

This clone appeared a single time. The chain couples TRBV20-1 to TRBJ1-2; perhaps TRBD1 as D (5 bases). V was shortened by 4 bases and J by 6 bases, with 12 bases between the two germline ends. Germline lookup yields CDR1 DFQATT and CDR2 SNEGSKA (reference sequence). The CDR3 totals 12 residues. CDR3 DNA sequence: TGCAGTGCTATTGAAGGGGCGGATGGCTACACCTTC. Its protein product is CSAIEGADGYTF.

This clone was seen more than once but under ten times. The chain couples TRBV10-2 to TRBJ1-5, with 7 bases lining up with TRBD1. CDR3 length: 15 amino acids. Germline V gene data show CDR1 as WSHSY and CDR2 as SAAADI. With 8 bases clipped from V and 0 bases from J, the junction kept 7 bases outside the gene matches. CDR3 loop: CASRGDRASNQPQHF. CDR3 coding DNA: TGCGCCAGCCGGGGGGACAGAGCTAGCAATCAGCCCCAGCATTTT.

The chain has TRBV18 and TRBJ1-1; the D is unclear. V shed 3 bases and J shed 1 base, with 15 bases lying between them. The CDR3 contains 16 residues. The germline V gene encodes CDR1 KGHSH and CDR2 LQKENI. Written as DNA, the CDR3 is TGTGCCAGCTCACCTCGGGATCTAAATTCGAACACTGAAGCTTTCTTT. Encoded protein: CASSPRDLNSNTEAFF.

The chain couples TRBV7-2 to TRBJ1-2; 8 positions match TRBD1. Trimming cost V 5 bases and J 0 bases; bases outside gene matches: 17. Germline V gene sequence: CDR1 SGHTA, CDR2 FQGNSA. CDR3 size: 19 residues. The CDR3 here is CASSHPRESRGRANYGYTF. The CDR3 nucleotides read TGTGCCAGCAGCCACCCCAGGGAGTCCAGGGGGCGTGCTAACTATGGCTACACCTTC.

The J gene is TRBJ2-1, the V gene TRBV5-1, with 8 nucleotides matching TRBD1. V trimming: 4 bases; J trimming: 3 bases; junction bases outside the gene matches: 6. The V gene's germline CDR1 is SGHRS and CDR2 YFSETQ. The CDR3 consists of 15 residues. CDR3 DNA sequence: TGCGCCAGCAGCATCGGGACAGGAGTCTACAATGAGCAGTTCTTC. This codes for CASSIGTGVYNEQFF.